The 5 T cell receptor beta chains in this list originate from one sample, sequenced in a study of T cell changes during pregnancy in multiple sclerosis. Assay used: immunoSEQ multiplex PCR; TCRdb lists only in-frame clones, some missing. The data show approximately 100,000 clones, with more than 90% seen just once and under 1.5% held by the top ten. The sample was peripheral blood, taken in the second trimester of pregnancy. These receptors all stem from a female donor with multiple sclerosis, enrolled in a pregnancy study.

The chain uses TRBV6-1 and TRBJ1-1, with D uncertain. Trimming took off 2 bases at V and 5 bases at J, with 12 bases between the two ends. The CDR3 sequence is 14 residues long. The V gene's germline CDR1 is MNHNS and CDR2 SASEGT. Here the CDR3 DNA reads TGTGCCAGCAGTGAATTCCGAAGTACAACTGAAGCTTTCTTT. This sequence encodes CASSEFRSTTEAFF.

The chain carries TRBV18 and TRBJ2-1; TRBD1 matches 10 bases. CDR1 is KGHSH, CDR2 LQKENI, per germline. The CDR3 runs 15 residues. V trimming: 2 bases; J trimming: 4 bases; junction bases outside the gene matches: 2. The CDR3 DNA sequence: TGTGCCAGCTCACCAAGGACAGGGGGTTACAATGAGCAGTTCTTC. As protein: CASSPRTGGYNEQFF.

V usage is TRBV6-1 and J usage is TRBJ2-7, with 9 bases that match TRBD2. The length of the CDR3 is 13 residues. Trimming at V came to 7 bases and at J to 2 bases, leaving 3 bases not matched to a gene. Per the germline V gene, CDR1 is MNHNS and CDR2 is SASEGT. In nucleotides, the CDR3 is TGTGCCAGCACGGCTAGCGGGACCTACGAGCAGTACTTC. As protein: CASTASGTYEQYF.

CDR3 in amino acids: CASSGGLAGVDTQYF. In DNA form, the CDR3 reads TGCGCCAGCAGCGGAGGACTAGCGGGAGTAGATACGCAGTATTTT. The chain joins TRBV5-1 to TRBJ2-3; 13 nucleotides agree with TRBD2. Germline CDR1 reads SGHRS; CDR2 reads YFSETQ. Losses at the gene ends were 4 bases for V and 5 bases for J; bases not matched to a gene: 4. CDR3 length: 15 residues.

The V gene is TRBV4-1, the J gene TRBJ2-3; 9 bases are shared with TRBD2. There are 16 residues in the CDR3. V gave up 1 base and J gave up 10 bases; unmatched junction bases: 12. Germline CDR1 and CDR2: MGHRA and YSYEKL. As DNA, the CDR3 is TGCGCCAGCAGCCAAGTTCTAGCGGGGCAAGGCGGGGCGCAGTATTTT. This codes for CASSQVLAGQGGAQYF.